This passage covers 18 T cell receptor beta chains from one sample sequenced in a study of blood T cell repertoires in COVID-19. The repertoire was sequenced with immunoSEQ multiplex PCR; TCRdb's copy has only in-frame clones and lacks some. The table records around 170,000 clones, around 83% of them present only once. The material sequenced was peripheral blood. These receptors were collected from a woman aged 30 to 39 with active or convalescent COVID-19.

The V gene is TRBV28, the J gene TRBJ1-1; TRBD1 is a possible D gene (6 bases). The germline V gene has CDR1 MDHEN and CDR2 SYDVKM. Trimming cost V 4 bases and J 7 bases, with 10 bases left between them. The CDR3 loop spans 12 amino acids. The DNA of the CDR3 is TGTGCCAGCAGTTATGGGACAATTGAAGCTTTCTTT. Its translation: CASSYGTIEAFF.

The chain links TRBV7-6 to TRBJ1-5; maybe TRBD1 (5 bases). Trimming left V 0 bases short and J 6 bases short, with 15 bases between. CDR1 is SGHVS and CDR2 is FNYEAQ in the germline V gene. This CDR3 has 16 amino acids. CDR3 region: CASSLAISGGGQPQHF. As DNA, the CDR3 is TGTGCCAGCAGCTTAGCGATTAGCGGGGGTGGTCAGCCCCAGCATTTT.

V is TRBV7-9 and J is TRBJ2-1, with 12 nucleotides matching TRBD2. Unmatched junction bases numbered 7, after V lost 6 bases and J lost 4 bases. Germline CDR1 is SEHNR and CDR2 is FQNEAQ (reference sequence). The CDR3 covers 16 residues. CDR3 DNA sequence: TGTGCCAGCAGGACTCAGACTAGCGGGAGTTACAATGAGCAGTTCTTC. Encoded protein: CASRTQTSGSYNEQFF.

The chain recombines TRBV5-4 with TRBJ2-7, with a weak D call TRBD2 (5 bases). V was trimmed by 2 bases and J by 6 bases, leaving 9 bases between them. This CDR3 comprises 12 residues. The germline V gene encodes CDR1 SGHNT and CDR2 YYREEE (reference sequence). The CDR3 DNA reads as TGTGCCAGCAGCTTTACGGGGAGCGAGCAGTACTTC. This translates into CASSFTGSEQYF.

The chain uses TRBV5-1 and TRBJ2-2; 7 bases are shared with TRBD1. The junction had 3 bases not matched to a gene; V was cut back by 5 bases and J by 5 bases. CDR3 length: 13 residues. In germline, CDR1 is SGHRS, CDR2 YFSETQ. CDR3 in DNA: TGCGCCAGCAGGCAGGGGGAAACCGGGGAGCTGTTTTTT. This sequence encodes CASRQGETGELFF.

This clone is a singleton in its sample. The CDR3 spells CASSSDRFREKLFF. CDR3 nucleotides: TGTGCCAGCAGCTCCGACAGGTTCCGTGAAAAACTGTTTTTT. The chain is built from TRBV27 and TRBJ1-4, with D possibly matching TRBD1 (6 bases). The V and J ends lost 6 bases and 7 bases respectively, with 15 bases between them. The CDR3 runs 14 residues. Germline lookup yields CDR1 MNHEY and CDR2 SMNVEV (reference sequence).

This clone has a single count. This chain connects TRBV5-1 to TRBJ2-3, with 8 bases that match TRBD2. The CDR3 totals 14 residues. After removal of 5 bases from V and 6 bases from J, the junction contained 8 bases not matched to a gene. Germline CDR1 is SGHRS and CDR2 is YFSETQ. The CDR3 coding sequence is TGCGCCAGCAGAGACGGGAGGGCTGGGGATACGCAGTATTTT. It encodes CASRDGRAGDTQYF.

The chain is built from TRBV29-1 and TRBJ1-4, with D possibly TRBD1 on 5 matching bases. This CDR3 is built from 13 residues. From germline, CDR1 is SQVTM and CDR2 ANQGSEA. Trimming cost V 5 bases and J 8 bases, with 15 bases left between them. The CDR3 DNA is TGCAGCGTTTTGGGGACGGCGGGGGAAAAACTGTTTTTT. It is translated as CSVLGTAGEKLFF.

This chain uses TRBV9 with TRBJ2-7; tentatively, D is TRBD2 (6 bases). The V gene's germline CDR1 is SGDLS and CDR2 YYNGEE. This CDR3 is built from 14 residues. Trimming pared 0 bases from V and 4 bases from J, leaving 11 bases between. CDR3 sequence reads: CASSVAGETYEQYF. The CDR3 bases are TGTGCCAGCAGCGTAGCGGGAGAAACTTACGAGCAGTACTTC.

The chain is built from TRBV2 and TRBJ1-2, with TRBD1 matching 7 bases. The CDR3 extends over 14 amino acids. V shed 5 bases and J 3 bases; nucleotides not matched to a gene: 6. Germline V lookup: CDR1 SNHLY, CDR2 FYNNEI. The CDR3, as DNA: TGTGCCAGCAGTCTCCGGGACAGCTACTATGGCTACACCTTC. It encodes CASSLRDSYYGYTF.

Here the CDR3 DNA reads TGCAGCGTGGGGCTGCTAACAAATGAAAAACTGTTTTTT. Translation: CSVGLLTNEKLFF. The V call is TRBV29-1, the J call TRBJ1-4; D is perhaps TRBD1 (5 bases). Per the germline V gene, CDR1 is SQVTM and CDR2 is ANQGSEA. Trimming took off 6 bases at V and 5 bases at J, with 13 bases between the two ends. The CDR3 spans 13 residues.

This sequence joins TRBV7-9 and TRBJ2-7; 7 bases line up with TRBD2. In germline, CDR1 is SEHNR, CDR2 FQNEAQ (reference sequence). Germline trimming cut 1 base from V and 6 bases from J; bases unmatched to any gene: 9. The CDR3 runs to 15 residues. The CDR3 nucleotides read TGTGCCAGCAGCTTAGTGCAAGGGACTAATCTCGAGCAGTACTTC. Amino acid sequence: CASSLVQGTNLEQYF. Filled out from reference TRBV7-9 and TRBJ2-7, the complete variable domain reads DTGVSQNPRHKITKRGQNVTFRCDPISEHNRLYWYRQTLGQGPEFLTYFQNEAQLEKSRLLSDRFSAERPKGSFSTLEIQRTEQGDSAMYLCASSLVQGTNLEQYFGPGTRLTVT.

This clone was seen only once. V usage is TRBV12-5 and J usage is TRBJ2-7, with 8 bases identical to TRBD1. V dropped 2 bases and J dropped 7; count of bases not matched to a gene: 10. CDR1 and CDR2 (germline): LGHNT, FRNRAP. The CDR3 is 15 residues long. Here the CDR3 reads CASGLSTGGLREQYF. The CDR3 DNA follows: TGTGCTAGTGGTTTGAGTACAGGGGGACTGAGGGAGCAGTACTTC.

This clone has a single count. The chain employs TRBV6-6 and TRBJ2-1, with TRBD2 matching over 9 bases. Looked up from germline, CDR1 is MNHNY and CDR2 is SVGAGI (reference sequence). V lost 0 bases and J lost 4; bases outside the gene matches: 4. The CDR3 totals 16 residues. CDR3 sequence (DNA): TGTGCCAGCAGTTACTCGATTAGCGGGAGTTACAATGAGCAGTTCTTC. It is translated as CASSYSISGSYNEQFF.

This chain connects TRBV5-1 to TRBJ2-2; 7 bases map to TRBD1. Unmatched junction bases numbered 7, after V lost 0 bases and J lost 8 bases. This CDR3 is built from 15 residues. In germline, CDR1 is SGHRS, CDR2 YFSETQ. DNA of the CDR3: TGCGCCAGCAGCTTGGGGACAGGAGTCAGTGGGGAGCTGTTTTTT. It yields the protein CASSLGTGVSGELFF. The full variable domain, in which reference TRBV5-1 and TRBJ2-2 provide the parts outside the CDR3, is KAGVTQTPRYLIKTRGQQVTLSCSPISGHRSVSWYQQTPGQGLQFLFEYFSETQRNKGNFPGRFSGRQFSNSRSEMNVSTLELGDSALYLCASSLGTGVSGELFFGEGSRLTVL.

The chain recombines TRBV30 with TRBJ2-1, with 8 bases identical to TRBD1. V shed 3 bases and J 6 bases; nucleotides not matched to a gene: 4. This CDR3 has 13 amino acids. From germline, CDR1 is GTSNPN and CDR2 SVGIG (reference sequence). The CDR3 region is CAWSEDRVNEQFF. CDR3 DNA: TGTGCCTGGAGCGAGGACAGGGTCAATGAGCAGTTCTTC.

This clone appeared once. V and J are TRBV7-2 and TRBJ2-3, with D tentatively TRBD2 (6 bases). With 5 bases removed from V and 0 bases from J, the gap between germline ends came to 15 bases. CDR3 size: 16 residues. The germline CDR1 and CDR2 sequences are SGHTA and FQGNSA. The CDR3 region has the DNA TGTGCCAGCAGCCCAGATCTAGCGACAAGCACAGATACGCAGTATTTT. The encoded protein is CASSPDLATSTDTQYF.

On this clone itself: One end of the junction does not line up with germline, which may come from a read error. This chain connects TRBV6-5 to TRBJ2-1; weak D call: TRBD1 (5 bases). The CDR3 has 15 residues. Germline V CDR1 and CDR2: MNHEY, SVGAGI. The CDR3 bases are TGTGCCAGCAGTGACTCGGGTGCCTGGGGCGATGAGCAGTTCTTC. The encoded protein is CASSDSGAWGDEQFF.